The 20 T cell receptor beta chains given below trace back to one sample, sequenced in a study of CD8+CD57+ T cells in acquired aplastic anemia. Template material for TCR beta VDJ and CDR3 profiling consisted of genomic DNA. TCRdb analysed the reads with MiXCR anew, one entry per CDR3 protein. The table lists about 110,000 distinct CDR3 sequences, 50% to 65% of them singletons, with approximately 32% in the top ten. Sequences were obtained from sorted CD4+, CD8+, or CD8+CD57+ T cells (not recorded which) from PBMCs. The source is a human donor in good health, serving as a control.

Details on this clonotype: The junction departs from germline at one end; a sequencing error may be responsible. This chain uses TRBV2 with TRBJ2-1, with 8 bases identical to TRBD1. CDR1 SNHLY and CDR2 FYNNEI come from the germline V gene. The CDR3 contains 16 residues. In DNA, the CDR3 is TGTGCCAGCAGTTACTCAGGGGGCGAAGTATACACTGAGCAGTTCTTC. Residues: CASSYSGGEVYTEQFF.

The CDR3 DNA sequence: TGTGCCACCAGTGATTGGGGGTCCGGCGGGGAGCTGTTTTTT. Its translation: CATSDWGSGGELFF. The rearrangement uses TRBV24-1 and TRBJ2-2; D may match TRBD1 or TRBD2 (5 bases each). The CDR3 covers 14 residues. Trimming took off 2 bases at V and 7 bases at J, with 10 bases between the two ends. Germline V gene lookup returns CDR1 KGHDR and CDR2 SFDVKD.

The CDR3 is CASSPGTGVNYEQYF. CDR3 DNA sequence: TGTGCCAGCAGTCCCGGGACAGGGGTGAACTACGAGCAGTACTTC. The chain carries TRBV25-1 and TRBJ2-7, with TRBD1 matching 10 bases. The CDR3 loop spans 15 amino acids. Trimming removed 5 bases from V and 3 bases from J; junction bases left unmatched: 7. CDR1 and CDR2 from the germline V gene are MGHDK and SYGVNS.

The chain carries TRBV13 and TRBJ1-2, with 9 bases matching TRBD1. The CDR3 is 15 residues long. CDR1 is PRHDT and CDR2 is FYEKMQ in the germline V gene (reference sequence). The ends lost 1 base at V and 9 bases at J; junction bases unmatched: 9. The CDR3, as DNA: TGTGCCAGCAGCTTAGCTGGGACAGGGAGTGTCAGCTACACCTTC. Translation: CASSLAGTGSVSYTF.

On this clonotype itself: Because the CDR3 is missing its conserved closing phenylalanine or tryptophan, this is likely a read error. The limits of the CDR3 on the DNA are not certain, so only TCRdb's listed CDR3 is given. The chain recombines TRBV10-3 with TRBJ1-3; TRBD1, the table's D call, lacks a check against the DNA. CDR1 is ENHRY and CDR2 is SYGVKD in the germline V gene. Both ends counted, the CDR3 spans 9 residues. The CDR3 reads CAIGQGLKK.

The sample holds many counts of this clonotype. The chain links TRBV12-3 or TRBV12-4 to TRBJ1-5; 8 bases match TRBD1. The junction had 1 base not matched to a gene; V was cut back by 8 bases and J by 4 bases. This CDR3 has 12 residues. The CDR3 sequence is CASRTGNQPQHF. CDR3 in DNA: TGTGCCAGCCGGACAGGGAATCAGCCCCAGCATTTT.

As DNA, the CDR3 is TGCAGCGTTGTAGGGACAGGGGAGGCCGGGGAGCTGTTTTTT. It translates to CSVVGTGEAGELFF. The V call is TRBV29-1, the J call TRBJ2-2; TRBD1 aligns across 10 bases. Unmatched junction bases numbered 5, after V lost 4 bases and J lost 6 bases. The CDR3 is made up of 14 amino acids. In germline, CDR1 is SQVTM, CDR2 ANQGSEA.

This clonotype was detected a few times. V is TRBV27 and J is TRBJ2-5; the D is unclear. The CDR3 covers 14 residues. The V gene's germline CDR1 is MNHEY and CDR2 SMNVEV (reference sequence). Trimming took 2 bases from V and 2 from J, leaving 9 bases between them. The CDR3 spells CASSLISGQETQYF. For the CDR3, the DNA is TGTGCCAGCAGTTTAATTTCTGGGCAAGAGACCCAGTACTTC.

CDR3 in amino acids: CASSGPLVAQRETQYF. CDR3 bases: TGTGCCAGCAGTGGGCCCCTGGTAGCGCAAAGAGAGACCCAGTACTTC. The V call is TRBV2, the J call TRBJ2-5; D possibly corresponds to TRBD2 (5 bases). With 4 bases removed from V and 4 bases from J, the gap between germline ends came to 19 bases. This CDR3 is built from 16 residues. In germline, CDR1 is SNHLY, CDR2 FYNNEI.

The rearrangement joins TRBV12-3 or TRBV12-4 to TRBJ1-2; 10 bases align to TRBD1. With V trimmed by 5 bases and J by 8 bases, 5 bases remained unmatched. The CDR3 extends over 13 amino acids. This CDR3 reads CASSPRTGGGYTF. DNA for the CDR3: TGTGCCAGCAGTCCTAGGACAGGGGGAGGCTACACCTTC.

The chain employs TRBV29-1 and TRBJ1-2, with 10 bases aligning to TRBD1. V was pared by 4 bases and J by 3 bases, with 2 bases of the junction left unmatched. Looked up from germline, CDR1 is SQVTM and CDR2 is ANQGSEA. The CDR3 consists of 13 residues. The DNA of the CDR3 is TGCAGCGTTGTGGGACAGGGGCACTATGGCTACACCTTC. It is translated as CSVVGQGHYGYTF.

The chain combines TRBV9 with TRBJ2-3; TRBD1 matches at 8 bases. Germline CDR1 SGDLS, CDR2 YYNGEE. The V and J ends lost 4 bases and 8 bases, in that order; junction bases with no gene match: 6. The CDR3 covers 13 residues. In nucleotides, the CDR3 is TGTGCCAGCAGCCCTGGACAGGGAGGTACGCAGTATTTT. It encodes CASSPGQGGTQYF.

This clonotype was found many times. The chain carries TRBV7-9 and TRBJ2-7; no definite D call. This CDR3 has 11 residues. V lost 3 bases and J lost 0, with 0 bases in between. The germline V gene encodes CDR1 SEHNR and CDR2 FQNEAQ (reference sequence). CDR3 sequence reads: CASSFSYEQYF. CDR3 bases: TGTGCCAGCAGCTTCTCCTACGAGCAGTACTTC.

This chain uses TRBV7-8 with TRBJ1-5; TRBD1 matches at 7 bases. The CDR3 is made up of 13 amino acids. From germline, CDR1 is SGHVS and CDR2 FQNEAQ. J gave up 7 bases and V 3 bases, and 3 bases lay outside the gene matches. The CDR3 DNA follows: TGTGCCAGCAGCTTGACAGGGACACAGCCCCAGCATTTT. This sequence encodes CASSLTGTQPQHF.

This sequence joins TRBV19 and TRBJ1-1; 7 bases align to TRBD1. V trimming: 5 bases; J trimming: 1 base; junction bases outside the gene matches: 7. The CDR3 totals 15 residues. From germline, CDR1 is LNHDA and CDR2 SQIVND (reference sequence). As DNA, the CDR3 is TGTGCCAGTAGTTTTTCGACAGGGAAGAACACTGAAGCTTTCTTT. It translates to CASSFSTGKNTEAFF.

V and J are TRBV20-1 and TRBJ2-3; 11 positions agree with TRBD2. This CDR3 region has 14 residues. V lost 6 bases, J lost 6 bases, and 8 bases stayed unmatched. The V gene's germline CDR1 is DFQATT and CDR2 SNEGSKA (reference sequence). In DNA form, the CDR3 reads TGCAGTGCCGTAGCGGGGGGGACCAGTGATACGCAGTATTTT. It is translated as CSAVAGGTSDTQYF.

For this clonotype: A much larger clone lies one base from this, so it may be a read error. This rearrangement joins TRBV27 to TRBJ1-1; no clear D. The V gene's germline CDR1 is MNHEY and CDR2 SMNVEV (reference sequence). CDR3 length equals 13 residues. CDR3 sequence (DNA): TGTGCCAGCGGTTTTACCGGGGACACTGAAGCTTTCTTT. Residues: CASGFTGDTEAFF.

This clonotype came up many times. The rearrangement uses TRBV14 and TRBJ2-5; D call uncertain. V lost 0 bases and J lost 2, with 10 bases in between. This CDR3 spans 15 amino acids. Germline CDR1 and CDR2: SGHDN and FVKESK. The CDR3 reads CASSQDVWIQETQYF. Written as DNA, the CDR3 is TGTGCCAGCAGCCAAGATGTCTGGATTCAAGAGACCCAGTACTTC.

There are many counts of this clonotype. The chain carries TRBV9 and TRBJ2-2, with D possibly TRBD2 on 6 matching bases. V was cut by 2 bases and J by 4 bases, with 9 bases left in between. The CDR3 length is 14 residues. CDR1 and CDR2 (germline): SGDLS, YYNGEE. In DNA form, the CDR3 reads TGTGCCAGCAGCGTGGAGGGGTTCACCGGGGAGCTGTTTTTT. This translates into CASSVEGFTGELFF.

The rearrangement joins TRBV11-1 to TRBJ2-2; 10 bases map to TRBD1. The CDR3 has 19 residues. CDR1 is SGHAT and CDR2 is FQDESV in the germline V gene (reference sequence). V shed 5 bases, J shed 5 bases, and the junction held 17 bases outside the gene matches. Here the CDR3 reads CASSPPWVSAGQGTGELFF. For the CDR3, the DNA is TGTGCCAGCAGCCCCCCGTGGGTATCGGCGGGACAGGGGACCGGGGAGCTGTTTTTT.